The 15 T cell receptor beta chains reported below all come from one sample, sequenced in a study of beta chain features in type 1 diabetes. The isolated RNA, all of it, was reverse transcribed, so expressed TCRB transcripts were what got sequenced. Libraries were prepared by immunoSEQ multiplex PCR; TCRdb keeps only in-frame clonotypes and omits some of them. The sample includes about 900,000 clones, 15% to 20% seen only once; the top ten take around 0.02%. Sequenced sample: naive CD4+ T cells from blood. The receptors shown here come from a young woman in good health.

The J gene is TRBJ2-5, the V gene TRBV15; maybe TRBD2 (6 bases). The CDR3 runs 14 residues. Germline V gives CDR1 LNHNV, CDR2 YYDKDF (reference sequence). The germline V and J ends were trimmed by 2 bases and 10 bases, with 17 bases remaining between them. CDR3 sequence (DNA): TGTGCCACCAGCAGAACCGGGAGCACCGGGGGCCAGTACTTC. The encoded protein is CATSRTGSTGGQYF.

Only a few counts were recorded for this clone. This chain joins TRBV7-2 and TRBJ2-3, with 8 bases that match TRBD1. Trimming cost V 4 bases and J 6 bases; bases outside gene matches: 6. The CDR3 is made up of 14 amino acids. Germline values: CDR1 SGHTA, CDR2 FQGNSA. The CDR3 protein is CASSWGTGADTQYF. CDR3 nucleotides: TGTGCCAGCAGCTGGGGGACAGGAGCGGATACGCAGTATTTT.

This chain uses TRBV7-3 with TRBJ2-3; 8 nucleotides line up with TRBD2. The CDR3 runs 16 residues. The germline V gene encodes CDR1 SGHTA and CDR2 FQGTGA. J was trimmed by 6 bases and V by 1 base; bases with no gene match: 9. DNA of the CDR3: TGTGCCAGCAGCTTAATGGAGCCTAGCGGGTCTGATACGCAGTATTTT. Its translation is CASSLMEPSGSDTQYF.

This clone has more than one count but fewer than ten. The CDR3 is CASSPRDVVDGEKLFF. The DNA of the CDR3 is TGTGCCAGCTCACCACGAGACGTAGTCGATGGCGAAAAACTGTTTTTT. The chain employs TRBV18 and TRBJ1-4, with D hard to call. The CDR3 totals 16 residues. The V and J ends lost 1 base and 8 bases respectively, with 17 bases between them. The V gene's germline CDR1 is KGHSH and CDR2 LQKENI.

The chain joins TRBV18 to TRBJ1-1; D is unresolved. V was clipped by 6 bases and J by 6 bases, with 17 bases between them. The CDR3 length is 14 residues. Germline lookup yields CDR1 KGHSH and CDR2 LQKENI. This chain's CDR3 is CASSPQEGAAEAFF. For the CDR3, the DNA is TGTGCCAGCTCTCCTCAAGAGGGCGCGGCTGAAGCTTTCTTT.

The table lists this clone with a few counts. The CDR3 here is CASSLGTSGNNEQFF. The CDR3 DNA is TGCGCCAGCAGCTTGGGGACTAGCGGCAACAATGAGCAGTTCTTC. This sequence joins TRBV5-1 and TRBJ2-1, with 10 bases matching TRBD2. CDR3 length: 15 residues. The trim removed 0 bases at V and 5 bases at J, leaving 2 bases unmatched. Germline loops: CDR1 SGHRS, CDR2 YFSETQ.

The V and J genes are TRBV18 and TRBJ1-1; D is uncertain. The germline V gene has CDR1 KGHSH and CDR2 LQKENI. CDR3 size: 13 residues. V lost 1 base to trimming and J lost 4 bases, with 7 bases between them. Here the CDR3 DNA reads TGTGCCAGCTCACCACGTGAGAGCACTGAAGCTTTCTTT. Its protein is CASSPRESTEAFF. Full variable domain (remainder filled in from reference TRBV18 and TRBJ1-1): NAGVMQNPRHLVRRRGQEARLRCSPMKGHSHVYWYRQLPEEGLKFMVYLQKENIIDESGMPKERFSAEFPKEGPSILRIQQVVRGDSAAYFCASSPRESTEAFFGQGTRLTVV.

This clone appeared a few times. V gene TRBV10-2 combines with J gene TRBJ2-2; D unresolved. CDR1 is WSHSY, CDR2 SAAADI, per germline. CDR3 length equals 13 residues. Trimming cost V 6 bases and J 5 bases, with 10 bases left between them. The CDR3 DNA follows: TGCGCCAGCAGCAAAGGCCAAACCGGGGAGCTGTTTTTT. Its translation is CASSKGQTGELFF.

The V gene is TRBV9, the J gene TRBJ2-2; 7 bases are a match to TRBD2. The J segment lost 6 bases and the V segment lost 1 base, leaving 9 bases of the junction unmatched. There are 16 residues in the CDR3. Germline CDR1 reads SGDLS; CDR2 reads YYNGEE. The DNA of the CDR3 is TGTGCCAGCAGCGTATCAGGACTAGTCGTAGCCGGGGAGCTGTTTTTT. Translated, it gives CASSVSGLVVAGELFF.

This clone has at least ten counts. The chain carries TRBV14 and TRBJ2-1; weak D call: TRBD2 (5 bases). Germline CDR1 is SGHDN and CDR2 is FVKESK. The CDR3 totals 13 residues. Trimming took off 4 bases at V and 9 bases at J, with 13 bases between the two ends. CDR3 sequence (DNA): TGTGCCAGCAGCCCCTCCGGCGGGCCTGAGCAGTTCTTC. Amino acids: CASSPSGGPEQFF.

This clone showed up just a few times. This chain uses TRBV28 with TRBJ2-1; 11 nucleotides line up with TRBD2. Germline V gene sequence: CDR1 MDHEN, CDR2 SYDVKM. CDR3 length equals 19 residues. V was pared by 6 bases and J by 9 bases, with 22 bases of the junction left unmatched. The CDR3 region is CASSSQQGSFSGRAPEQFF. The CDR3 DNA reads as TGTGCCAGCAGCTCCCAACAGGGATCCTTTAGCGGGAGGGCCCCTGAGCAGTTCTTC.

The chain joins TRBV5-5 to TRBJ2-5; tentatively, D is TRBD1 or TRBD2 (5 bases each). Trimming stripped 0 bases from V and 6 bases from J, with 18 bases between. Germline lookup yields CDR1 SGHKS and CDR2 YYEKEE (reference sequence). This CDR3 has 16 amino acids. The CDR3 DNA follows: TGTGCCAGCAGCTTGGCAGGTGACAGCCTCGGGAAGACCCAGTACTTC. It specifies CASSLAGDSLGKTQYF.

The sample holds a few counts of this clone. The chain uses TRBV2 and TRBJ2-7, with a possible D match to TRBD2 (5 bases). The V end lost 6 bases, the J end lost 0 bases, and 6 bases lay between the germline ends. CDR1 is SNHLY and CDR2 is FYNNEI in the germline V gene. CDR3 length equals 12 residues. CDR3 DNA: TGTGCCAGCAGAGAGGGCTCCTACGAGCAGTACTTC. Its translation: CASREGSYEQYF.

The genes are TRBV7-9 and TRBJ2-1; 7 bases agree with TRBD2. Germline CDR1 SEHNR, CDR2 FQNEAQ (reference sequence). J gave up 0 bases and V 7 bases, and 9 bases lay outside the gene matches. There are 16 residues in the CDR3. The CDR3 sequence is CASIPVRGSSYNEQFF. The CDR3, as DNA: TGTGCCAGCATCCCCGTGCGGGGGAGCTCCTACAATGAGCAGTTCTTC.

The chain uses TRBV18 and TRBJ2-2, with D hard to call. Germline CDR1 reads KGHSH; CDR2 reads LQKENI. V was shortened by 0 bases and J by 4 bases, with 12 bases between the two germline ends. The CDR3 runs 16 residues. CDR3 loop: CASSPPPAPGTGELFF. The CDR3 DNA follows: TGTGCCAGCTCACCACCTCCAGCTCCCGGCACCGGGGAGCTGTTTTTT.